The 5 T cell receptor beta chains in this list originate from one sample, sequenced in a study of response to subunit inactivated influenza vaccine. TCRdb re-analysed the RT-PCR reads in MiXCR, keeping a single row per CDR3 protein. The profile shows around 300,000 distinct CDR3 sequences, 22% of them singletons. The input for sequencing was PBMCs from blood, taken about 20 months after vaccination. Receptors were obtained from a man aged 45 to 70 who received an inactivated influenza vaccine.

This chain joins TRBV4-2 and TRBJ2-4, with 7 bases fitting TRBD2. Germline V gene sequence: CDR1 LGHNA, CDR2 YNFKEQ. Losses at the gene ends were 3 bases for V and 0 bases for J; bases not matched to a gene: 8. This CDR3 comprises 17 residues. CDR3 sequence (DNA): TGTGCCAGCAGCCAGGCTACTAGCGCCCTAGCCAAAAACATTCAGTACTTC. Its protein product is CASSQATSALAKNIQYF.

The V gene is TRBV7-3, the J gene TRBJ1-1; 7 bases are shared with TRBD1. The CDR3 length is 14 residues. The J segment lost 4 bases and the V segment lost 5 bases, leaving 7 bases of the junction unmatched. Germline-derived CDR1 and CDR2 are SGHTA and FQGTGA. The chain's CDR3 is CASSPDRVGTEAFF. For the CDR3, the DNA is TGTGCCAGCAGCCCCGACAGGGTAGGCACTGAAGCTTTCTTT.

There are a few counts of this clonotype. This chain links TRBV29-1 with TRBJ1-3; D may be TRBD1 (5 bases). V gave up 6 bases and J gave up 9 bases, with 15 bases separating them. CDR3 length equals 12 residues. Germline assignment: CDR1 SQVTM and CDR2 ANQGSEA. The CDR3: CSVRGSGTTIYF. The CDR3, as DNA: TGCAGCGTGCGAGGATCAGGGACCACCATATATTTT.

The chain has TRBV7-9 and TRBJ2-7; D perhaps matches TRBD1 (6 bases). V was cut by 11 bases and J by 0 bases, with 14 bases left in between. CDR3 length equals 13 residues. Germline assignment: CDR1 SEHNR and CDR2 FQNEAQ (reference sequence). CDR3 sequence (DNA): TGTGCCGGGGGCGGCGGTCCCTCCTACGAGCAGTACTTC. As protein: CAGGGGPSYEQYF.

In its sample, this clonotype was seen many times. The chain recombines TRBV12-3 or TRBV12-4 with TRBJ1-1; 7 bases are shared with TRBD1. This CDR3 has 13 amino acids. Trimming at V came to 4 bases and at J to 7 bases, leaving 6 bases not matched to a gene. CDR3 amino acids: CASSSNNRGEAFF. The CDR3, as DNA: TGTGCCAGCAGTTCGAATAACAGGGGTGAAGCTTTCTTT.